This is a list of T cell receptor beta chains from one sample in a study of blood T cell repertoires in COVID-19. Assay used: immunoSEQ multiplex PCR; TCRdb lists only in-frame clones, some missing. This sample carries roughly 70,000 clones, about four fifths of them seen once, and the ten largest clones take about 15%. Sequencing was done on a sample of peripheral blood. The receptors shown here come from a man between 60 and 75 years old with COVID-19, enrolled during active disease. CDR3s include the opening cysteine and the closing phenylalanine or tryptophan. The order of the fields is clone size, D gene, V gene, J gene, CDR3 DNA, CDR3 protein. D genes are given only for firm matches. The size entry is marked missing in some rows and otherwise reads once, few, many or a size class.

.	TRBD2	TRBV5-4	TRBJ2-1	TGTGCCAGCAGCTTGGATTCTAGCGGACTCTACAATGAGCAGTTCTTC	CASSLDSSGLYNEQFF
few	.	TRBV19	TRBJ1-5	TGTGCCAGTAGTTCGCCCCCGGGGGACTGGGGACGCAATCAGCCCCAGCATTTT	CASSSPPGDWGRNQPQHF
.	TRBD1	TRBV9	TRBJ1-3	TGTGCCAGCAGCCCCCGGACAGGGGGCGCGGGAAACACCATATATTTT	CASSPRTGGAGNTIYF
once	TRBD1	TRBV9	TRBJ2-3	TGTGCCAGCAGCGTAGCGGGACAGCCTCTCACAGATACGCAGTATTTT	CASSVAGQPLTDTQYF
.	TRBD2	TRBV3-1/TRBV3-2	TRBJ2-4	TGTGCCAGCAGCCCTAGGACTAGCGGGAACATTCAGTACTTC	CASSPRTSGNIQYF
.	TRBD2	TRBV4-1	TRBJ2-1	TGCGCCAGCAGCCAAGAAGGCGGGAGGACCTACAATGAGCAGTTCTTC	CASSQEGGRTYNEQFF
.	TRBD1	TRBV6-2/TRBV6-3	TRBJ1-6	TGTGCCAGCAGCCGGGACAGGGCAGATAATTCACCCCTCCACTTT	CASSRDRADNSPLHF
.	.	TRBV6-6	TRBJ2-7	TGTGCCAGCAGTTTCTCCGGCGGGGCGGGAGAGCAGTACTTC	CASSFSGGAGEQYF
.	TRBD1	TRBV29-1	TRBJ2-7	TGCAGCGTACACAGGGGGTCCGGCTACGAGCAGTACTTC	CSVHRGSGYEQYF
.	TRBD2	TRBV19	TRBJ2-5	TGTGCCAGTAAGGCTAGCGGGGGGGCGTACGAGACCCAGTACTTC	CASKASGGAYETQYF
few	TRBD1	TRBV6-5	TRBJ1-1	TGTGCCAGCAGCTACCAGGGGGCCTACACTGAAGCTTTCTTT	CASSYQGAYTEAFF
.	.	TRBV7-3	TRBJ2-3	TGTGCCAGCAGAACCGACAGGAGCCGAAACACAGATACGCAGTATTTT	CASRTDRSRNTDTQYF
once	.	TRBV11-2	TRBJ1-2	TGTGCCAGCAGCTCTGGACAGTACTATGGCTACACCTTC	CASSSGQYYGYTF
few	.	TRBV28	TRBJ2-4	TGTGCCAGCAGTTTCCTATCGTCCTTGGCCAAAAACATTCAGTACTTC	CASSFLSSLAKNIQYF
.	TRBD2	TRBV7-9	TRBJ2-7	TGTGCCAGCAGCTTAGGACTAGCGGGACTTGCTGCCTACGAGCAGTACTTC	CASSLGLAGLAAYEQYF
.	.	TRBV9	TRBJ1-1	TGTGCCAGCAGCGTAGTGTCAGGCAGAACTGAAGCTTTCTTT	CASSVVSGRTEAFF
.	.	TRBV2	TRBJ1-5	TGTGCCAGCAGTCTTTGGGCCAATCAGCCCCAGCATTTT	CASSLWANQPQHF
.	TRBD1	TRBV29-1	TRBJ1-2	TGCAGCGGGGGCCTGGACAGGGGGTTAAACTTC	CSGGLDRGLNF
.	.	TRBV3-1/TRBV3-2	TRBJ2-7	TGTGCCAGCAGCCAAGGTGGGGCTACCTACGAGCAGTACTTC	CASSQGGATYEQYF
.	.	TRBV7-6	TRBJ2-7	TGTGCCAGCAGCTTTGGCCAGGGCTACGAGCAGTACTTC	CASSFGQGYEQYF
.	.	TRBV5-1	TRBJ2-1	TGCGCCAGCAGCACCACCGGGCCCCGGGGTGAGCAGTTCTTC	CASSTTGPRGEQFF
once	.	TRBV19	TRBJ2-7	TGTGCCAGTAGTCCGGGCTCCTACGAGCAGTACTTC	CASSPGSYEQYF
.	TRBD2	TRBV7-3	TRBJ2-2	TGTGCCAGCAGCACAACTAGCGGGGGTTTTGGCGGGGAGCTGTTTTTT	CASSTTSGGFGGELFF
many	.	TRBV5-5	TRBJ1-1	TGTGCCAGCAGCTTGGACATGTCGAACACTGAAGCTTTCTTT	CASSLDMSNTEAFF
.	TRBD1	TRBV24-1	TRBJ1-6	TGTGCCACCAGTGTCGACAGGGATTCACCCCTCCACTTT	CATSVDRDSPLHF
.	.	TRBV5-1	TRBJ1-6	TGCGCCAGCAGGGTGGCCCTGCCGAATTCACCCCTCCACTTT	CASRVALPNSPLHF
.	TRBD2	TRBV27	TRBJ2-3	TGTGCCAGCAGTTTATTCGCGGGAGACACAGATACGCAGTATTTT	CASSLFAGDTDTQYF
.	TRBD1	TRBV11-2	TRBJ1-4	TGTGCCAGCAGCTTAGTGGGACAGAGTAATGAAAAACTGTTTTTT	CASSLVGQSNEKLFF
.	TRBD1	TRBV2	TRBJ2-1	TGTGCCAGCAGTGAAGCCAGGACAGGGTTGAATGAGCAGTTCTTC	CASSEARTGLNEQFF
.	TRBD1	TRBV20-1	TRBJ2-7	TGCAGTGCTAGTGGGACAGTCTCCTACGAGCAGTACTTC	CSASGTVSYEQYF
.	.	TRBV7-9	TRBJ1-1	TGTGCCAGCAGCTCCGGACAGAGTGGGTGGACTGAAGCTTTCTTT	CASSSGQSGWTEAFF
few	TRBD1	TRBV6-5	TRBJ1-1	TGTGCCAGCAGTTTGACAGGGGGCACTGAAGCTTTCTTT	CASSLTGGTEAFF
.	TRBD2	TRBV7-9	TRBJ2-3	TGTGCCAGCAGCTCTCGAAGGGAGGGAGATACGCAGTATTTT	CASSSRREGDTQYF
once	TRBD1	TRBV5-6	TRBJ1-5	TGTGCCAGCAGACTGACAGGGGATCAGCCCCAGCATTTT	CASRLTGDQPQHF
.	.	TRBV5-1	TRBJ1-2	TGCGCCAGCAGCCTGAGATCGGTTTTAGATGGCTACACCTTC	CASSLRSVLDGYTF
.	.	TRBV7-9	TRBJ1-1	TGTGCCAGCAGCCGAGACTCGGGAGCTTTCTTT	CASSRDSGAFF